This T cell receptor (beta chain) comes out of a study of blood T cell repertoires in COVID-19. Original data processing: Amplification from reference gene primers served as the basis for estimated nucleated cell counts. Libraries were prepared by immunoSEQ multiplex PCR; TCRdb keeps only in-frame clonotypes and omits some of them. The V and J calls and the clone size are those of that table, but D and trimming were determined from the DNA. Here the sample spans 110,000 to 150,000 clones, approximately 86% being singletons. Germline-derived CDR1 and CDR2 are SQVTM and ANQGSEA. The J segment lost 0 bases and the V segment lost 6 bases, leaving 15 bases of the junction unmatched. This CDR3 region has 17 residues.

The specimen was peripheral blood. The chain recombines TRBV29-1 with TRBJ2-3; 7 positions agree with TRBD1. The clonotype comes from a woman aged 55-69 years with acute or convalescent COVID-19. CDR3 residues: CSVTPGQILSSTDTQYF. The CDR3, as DNA: TGCAGCGTGACTCCGGGACAGATCCTCTCTAGCACAGATACGCAGTATTTT.